The present T cell receptor beta chain was sequenced within a study of blood T cell repertoires in COVID-19. About the research overall: Sites in the United States, Italy and Spain provided acute and convalescent COVID-19 samples.

The study recruited people aged about 18 to 95 years across approximately 24 US areas. Two negative PCRs, clearance, or symptom resolution were required of recovered Cohort 3 donors. This CDR3 is built from 14 residues. The ends were cut back, 5 bases at V and 0 bases at J, with 10 bases in the middle. CDR1 is SQVTM and CDR2 is ANQGSEA in the germline V gene. Per the original methods: Using reference gene primer amplification, nucleated cell counts were estimated. Sequencing was performed with immunoSEQ multiplex PCR; in TCRdb, only in-frame clones are kept and a portion is missing. That table supplies the V and J calls and clone size; D and trimming were determined from the DNA. The sample lists about 480,000 clones; approximately 87% were seen once.

J is TRBJ2-2 and V is TRBV29-1; D unclear. This clonotype was obtained from a woman between 40 and 50 years old who had recovered from COVID-19. Sample: PBMCs or T cells enriched from blood (not recorded which). The chain's CDR3 is CSVRADTNTGELFF. The CDR3 bases are TGCAGCGTTCGTGCAGATACGAACACCGGGGAGCTGTTTTTT.